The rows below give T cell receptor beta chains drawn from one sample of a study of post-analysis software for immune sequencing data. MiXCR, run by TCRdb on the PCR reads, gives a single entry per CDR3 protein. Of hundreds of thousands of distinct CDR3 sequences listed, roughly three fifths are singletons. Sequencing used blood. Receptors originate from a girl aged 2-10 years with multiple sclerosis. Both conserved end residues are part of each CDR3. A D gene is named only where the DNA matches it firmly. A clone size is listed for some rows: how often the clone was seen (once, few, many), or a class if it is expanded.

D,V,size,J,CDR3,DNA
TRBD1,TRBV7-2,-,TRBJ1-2,CASSLAGTEYGYTF,TGTGCCAGCAGCTTAGCCGGGACAGAATATGGCTACACCTTC
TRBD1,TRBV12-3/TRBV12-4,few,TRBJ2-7,CASRRTGGYEQYF,TGTGCCAGCAGGCGGACAGGGGGCTACGAGCAGTACTTC
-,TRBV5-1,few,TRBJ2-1,CASSLAFSWGSNEQFF,TGCGCCAGCAGCTTGGCTTTTTCTTGGGGGAGCAATGAGCAGTTCTTC
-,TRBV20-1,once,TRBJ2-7,CSARRGPDEQYF,TGCAGTGCTCGCCGGGGACCTGACGAGCAGTACTTC
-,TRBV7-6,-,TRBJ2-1,CASSSLSTLSGDPYNEQFF,TGTGCCAGCAGTTCATTATCGACCTTATCAGGGGATCCCTACAATGAGCAGTTCTTC
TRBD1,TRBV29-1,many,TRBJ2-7,CSAKSLGGFEQYF,TGCAGCGCCAAATCACTAGGGGGCTTCGAGCAGTACTTC
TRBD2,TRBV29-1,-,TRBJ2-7,CSVETGTSGSSYEQYF,TGCAGCGTTGAAACCGGGACTAGCGGGTCATCCTACGAGCAGTACTTC
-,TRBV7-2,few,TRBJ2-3,CASSFQGGAGTDTQYF,TGTGCCAGCAGCTTCCAAGGGGGGGCGGGCACAGATACGCAGTATTTT
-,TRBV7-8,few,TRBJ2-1,CASSLDGLGEYNEQFF,TGTGCCAGCAGCTTAGACGGGCTAGGCGAATACAATGAGCAGTTCTTC
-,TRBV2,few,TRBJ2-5,CASSWGNQETQYF,TGTGCCAGCAGCTGGGGTAACCAAGAGACCCAGTACTTC
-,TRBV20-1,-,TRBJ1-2,CSAVQGRDGYTF,TGCAGTGCTGTTCAGGGGCGGGACGGCTACACCTTC
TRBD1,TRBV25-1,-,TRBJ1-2,CASSAPGTGLSGYTF,TGTGCCAGCAGTGCGCCAGGGACAGGTCTGTCCGGCTACACCTTC
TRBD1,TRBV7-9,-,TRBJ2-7,CASRSTVSSPDRVAYEQYF,TGTGCCAGCAGGTCCACCGTCTCAAGTCCAGACAGGGTAGCCTACGAGCAGTACTTC
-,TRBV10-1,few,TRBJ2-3,CASSERFAGTDTQYF,TGCGCCAGCAGTGAAAGGTTTGCGGGCACGGATACGCAGTATTTT
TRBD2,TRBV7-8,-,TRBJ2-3,CASSASVAGYRDTQYF,TGTGCCAGCAGCGCCTCCGTAGCGGGGTATAGGGATACGCAGTATTTT
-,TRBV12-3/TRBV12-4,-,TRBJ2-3,CASSLGGPPDTQYF,TGTGCCAGCAGTTTAGGTGGTCCGCCAGATACGCAGTATTTT
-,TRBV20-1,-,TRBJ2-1,CSGRDRHNEQFF,TGCAGTGGCCGGGACCGTCACAATGAGCAGTTCTTC
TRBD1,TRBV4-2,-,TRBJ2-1,CASSETGGVDNEQFF,TGTGCCAGCAGCGAGACAGGGGGCGTAGACAATGAGCAGTTCTTC